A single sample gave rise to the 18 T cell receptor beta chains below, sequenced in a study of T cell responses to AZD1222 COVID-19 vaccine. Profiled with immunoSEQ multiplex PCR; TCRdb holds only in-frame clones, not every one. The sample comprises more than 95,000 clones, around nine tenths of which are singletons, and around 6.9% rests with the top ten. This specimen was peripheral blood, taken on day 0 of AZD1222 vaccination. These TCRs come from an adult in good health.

The CDR3 coding sequence is TGTGCCAGCAACCGGGTTGGGGGCCACTATGGCTACACCTTC. It specifies CASNRVGGHYGYTF. The chain uses TRBV2 and TRBJ1-2, with D possibly being TRBD1 (6 bases). Germline CDR1 is SNHLY and CDR2 is FYNNEI. CDR3 length: 14 residues. The V end was cut by 7 bases, the J end by 3 bases, with 15 bases between.

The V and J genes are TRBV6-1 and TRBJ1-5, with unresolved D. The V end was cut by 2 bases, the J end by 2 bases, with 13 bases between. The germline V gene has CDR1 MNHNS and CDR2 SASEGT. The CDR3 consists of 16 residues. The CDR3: CASSELPAQGNQPQHF. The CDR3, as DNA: TGTGCCAGCAGTGAACTCCCAGCCCAGGGCAATCAGCCCCAGCATTTT.

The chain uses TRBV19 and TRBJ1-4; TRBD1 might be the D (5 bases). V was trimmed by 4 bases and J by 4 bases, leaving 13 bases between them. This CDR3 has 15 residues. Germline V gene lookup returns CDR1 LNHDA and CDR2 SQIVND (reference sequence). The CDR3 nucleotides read TGTGCCAGTAGTACCTCAGGGTACGGTAATGAAAAACTGTTTTTT. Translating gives CASSTSGYGNEKLFF.

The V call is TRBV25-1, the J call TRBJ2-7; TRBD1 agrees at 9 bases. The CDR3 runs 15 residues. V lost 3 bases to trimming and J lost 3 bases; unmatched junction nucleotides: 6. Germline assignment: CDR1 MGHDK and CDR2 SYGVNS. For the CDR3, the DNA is TGTGCCAGCAGTGACCCCCGGACAGGGGACTACGAGCAGTACTTC. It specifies CASSDPRTGDYEQYF.

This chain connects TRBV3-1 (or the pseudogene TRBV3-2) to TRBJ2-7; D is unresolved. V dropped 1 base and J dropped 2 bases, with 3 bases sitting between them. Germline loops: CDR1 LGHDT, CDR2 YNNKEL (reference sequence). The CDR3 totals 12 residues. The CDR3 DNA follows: TGTGCCAGCAGCCAAGGTCCCTACGAGCAGTACTTC. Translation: CASSQGPYEQYF.

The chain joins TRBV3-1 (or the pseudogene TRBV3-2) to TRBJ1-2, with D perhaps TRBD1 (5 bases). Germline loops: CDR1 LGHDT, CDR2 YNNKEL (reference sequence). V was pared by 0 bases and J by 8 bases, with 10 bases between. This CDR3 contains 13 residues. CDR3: CASSQDPRGGYTF. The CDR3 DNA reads TGTGCCAGCAGCCAAGATCCCCGGGGGGGCTACACCTTC.

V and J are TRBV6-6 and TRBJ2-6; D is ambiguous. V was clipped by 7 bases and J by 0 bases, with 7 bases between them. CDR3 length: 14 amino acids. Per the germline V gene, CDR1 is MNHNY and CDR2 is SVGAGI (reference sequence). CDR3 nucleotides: TGTGCCAGCATCGGGTCCTCTGGGGCCAACGTCCTGACTTTC. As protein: CASIGSSGANVLTF.

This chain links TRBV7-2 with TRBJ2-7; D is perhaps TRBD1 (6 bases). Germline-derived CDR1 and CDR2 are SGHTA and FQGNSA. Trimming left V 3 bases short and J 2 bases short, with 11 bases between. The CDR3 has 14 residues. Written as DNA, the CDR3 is TGTGCCAGCAGCTTCGAACAGGGTCCCTACGAGCAGTACTTC. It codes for CASSFEQGPYEQYF. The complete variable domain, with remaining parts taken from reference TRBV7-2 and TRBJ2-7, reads GAGVSQSPSNKVTEKGKDVELRCDPISGHTALYWYRQSLGQGLEFLIYFQGNSAPDKSGLPSDRFSAERTGGSVSTLTIQRTQQEDSAVYLCASSFEQGPYEQYFGPGTRLTVT.

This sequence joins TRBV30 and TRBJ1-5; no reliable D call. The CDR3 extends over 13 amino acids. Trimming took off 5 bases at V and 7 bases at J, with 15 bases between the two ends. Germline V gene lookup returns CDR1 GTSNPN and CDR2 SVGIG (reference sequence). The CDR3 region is CAWSTYSGQPQHF. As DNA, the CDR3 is TGTGCCTGGTCCACCTACTCGGGACAGCCCCAGCATTTT.

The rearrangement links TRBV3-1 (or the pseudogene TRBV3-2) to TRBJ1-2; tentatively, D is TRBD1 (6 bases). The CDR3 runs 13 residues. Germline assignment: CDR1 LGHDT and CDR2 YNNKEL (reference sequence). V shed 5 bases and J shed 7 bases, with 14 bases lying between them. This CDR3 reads CASSETGLGGYTF. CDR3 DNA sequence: TGTGCCAGCAGCGAAACAGGGCTTGGTGGCTACACCTTC.

The CDR3 reads CASSWTSGSYEQYF. CDR3 DNA sequence: TGTGCCAGCAGCTGGACTAGCGGCAGCTACGAGCAGTACTTC. This sequence joins TRBV7-2 and TRBJ2-7, with 10 bases aligning to TRBD2. From germline, CDR1 is SGHTA and CDR2 FQGNSA. The V gene end was trimmed by 4 bases and the J gene end by 3 bases; junction bases not matched to a gene: 3. The CDR3 length is 14 residues.

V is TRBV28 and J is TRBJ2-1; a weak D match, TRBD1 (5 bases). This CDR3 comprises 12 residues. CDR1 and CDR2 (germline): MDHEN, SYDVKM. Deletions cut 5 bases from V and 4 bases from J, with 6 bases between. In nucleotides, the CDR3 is TGTGCCAGCAGTCCAGGGTACAATGAGCAGTTCTTC. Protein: CASSPGYNEQFF. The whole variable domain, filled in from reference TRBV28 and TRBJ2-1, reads DVKVTQSSRYLVKRTGEKVFLECVQDMDHENMFWYRQDPGLGLRLIYFSYDVKMKEKGDIPEGYSVSREKKERFSLILESASTNQTSMYLCASSPGYNEQFFGPGTRLTVL.

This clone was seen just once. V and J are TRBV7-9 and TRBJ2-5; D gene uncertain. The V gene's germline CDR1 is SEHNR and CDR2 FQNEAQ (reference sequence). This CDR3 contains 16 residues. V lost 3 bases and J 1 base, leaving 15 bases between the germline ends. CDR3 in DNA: TGTGCCAGCAGCTTTGACGGGTGGACCTCCCAAGAGACCCAGTACTTC. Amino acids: CASSFDGWTSQETQYF.

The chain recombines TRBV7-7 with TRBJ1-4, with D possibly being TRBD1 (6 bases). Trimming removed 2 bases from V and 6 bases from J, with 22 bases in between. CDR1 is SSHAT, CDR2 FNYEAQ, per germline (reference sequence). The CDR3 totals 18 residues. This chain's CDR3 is CASSLLRVTGGEDEKLFF. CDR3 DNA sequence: TGTGCCAGCAGCTTATTAAGGGTTACGGGGGGCGAGGATGAAAAACTGTTTTTT.

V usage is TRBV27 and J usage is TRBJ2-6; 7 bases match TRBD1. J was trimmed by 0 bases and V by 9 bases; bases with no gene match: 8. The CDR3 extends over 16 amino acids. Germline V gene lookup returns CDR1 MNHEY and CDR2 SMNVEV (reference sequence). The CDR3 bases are TGTGCCAGTACAGGGGCTGCCTACTCTGGGGCCAACGTCCTGACTTTC. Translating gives CASTGAAYSGANVLTF.

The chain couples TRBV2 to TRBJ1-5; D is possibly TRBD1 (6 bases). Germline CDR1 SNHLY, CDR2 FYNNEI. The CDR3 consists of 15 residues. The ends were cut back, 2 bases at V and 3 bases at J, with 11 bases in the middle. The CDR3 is CASSETRDTNQPQHF. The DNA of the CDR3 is TGTGCCAGCAGTGAAACCCGGGACACCAATCAGCCCCAGCATTTT.

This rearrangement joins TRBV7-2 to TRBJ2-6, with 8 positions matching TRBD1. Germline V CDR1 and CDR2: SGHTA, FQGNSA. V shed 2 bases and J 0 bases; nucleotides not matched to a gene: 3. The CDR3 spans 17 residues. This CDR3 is CASSLSGGDSGANVLTF. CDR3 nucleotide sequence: TGTGCCAGCAGCTTATCAGGGGGCGACTCTGGGGCCAACGTCCTGACTTTC.

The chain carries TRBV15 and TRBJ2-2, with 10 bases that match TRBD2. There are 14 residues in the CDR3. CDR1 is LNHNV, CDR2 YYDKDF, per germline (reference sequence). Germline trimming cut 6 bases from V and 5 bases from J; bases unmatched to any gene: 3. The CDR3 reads CATRSSGRTGELFF. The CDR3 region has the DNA TGTGCCACCAGAAGTAGCGGGAGGACCGGGGAGCTGTTTTTT.